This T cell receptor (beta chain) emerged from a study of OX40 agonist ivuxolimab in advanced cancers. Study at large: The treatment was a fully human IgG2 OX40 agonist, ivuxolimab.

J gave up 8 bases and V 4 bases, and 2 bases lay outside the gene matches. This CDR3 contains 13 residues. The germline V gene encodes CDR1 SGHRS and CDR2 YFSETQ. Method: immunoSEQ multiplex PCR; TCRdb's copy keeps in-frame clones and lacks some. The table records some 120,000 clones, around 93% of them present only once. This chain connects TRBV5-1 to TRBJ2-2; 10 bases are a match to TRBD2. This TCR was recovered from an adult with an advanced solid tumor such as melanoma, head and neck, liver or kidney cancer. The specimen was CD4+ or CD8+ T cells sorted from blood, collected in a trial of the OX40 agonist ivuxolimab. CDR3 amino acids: CASSQREGGELFF. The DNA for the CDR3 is TGCGCCAGCAGCCAGCGGGAGGGAGGGGAGCTGTTTTTT.